The following is a T cell receptor beta chain sequence with its context. The source of the sample is a study of blood T cell repertoires in COVID-19. Overall study: Both acute and convalescent COVID-19 samples were obtained from the United States, Italy and Spain. Sample material is recorded as cDNA or gDNA derived from T cells, B-cell-depleted T cells, or PBMCs.

The assay was immunoSEQ multiplex PCR, and TCRdb's table has in-frame clones only and misses some. The table has 310,000 or so clones, around 89% seen once. CDR1 LNHDA and CDR2 SQIVND come from the germline V gene (reference sequence). J was trimmed by 5 bases and V by 8 bases; bases with no gene match: 12. The CDR3 runs 16 residues. This receptor was obtained from a woman aged 18-29 years with acute COVID-19. The J gene is TRBJ1-5, the V gene TRBV19; 10 nucleotides align to TRBD1. What was sequenced was PBMCs or T cells enriched from blood (not recorded which). In DNA, the CDR3 is TGTGCCAGTTCGCGACAGGGGGCGCGGTGGGATCAGCCCCAGCATTTT. The encoded protein is CASSRQGARWDQPQHF.